Following are 14 T cell receptor beta chains from one sample sequenced in a study of Ad26.COV2.S vaccination and SARS-CoV-2 variants. Treatment denoted: roughly 20 received Ad26.COV2.S at low or high dose, single or two shots; roughly five received placebo; per-sample allocation not given. Day 63 after the first vaccine or placebo injection was the time point for sampling. Measured with immunoSEQ multiplex PCR; TCRdb has only the in-frame clones, and not every one. There are some 520,000 clones in the sample; around nine tenths occur only once, and 13% lies in the top ten. The sequences come from peripheral blood, collected in a trial of Ad26.COV2.S vaccine versus placebo. The source is a person aged 18-65 years who received the Ad26.COV2.S COVID-19 vaccine or a placebo.

A few counts support this clone. The J gene is TRBJ1-6, the V gene TRBV9, with 7 nucleotides matching TRBD1. J gave up 10 bases and V 4 bases, and 8 bases lay outside the gene matches. Germline CDR1 and CDR2: SGDLS and YYNGEE. The CDR3 loop spans 14 amino acids. CDR3: CASSSGTDVSPLHF. The CDR3 DNA sequence: TGTGCCAGCAGCAGCGGGACAGACGTATCACCCCTCCACTTT. Looking up the rest from reference TRBV9 and TRBJ1-6 gives the full variable domain: DSGVTQTPKHLITATGQRVTLRCSPRSGDLSVYWYQQSLDQGLQFLIQYYNGEERAKGNILERFSAQQFPDLHSELNLSSLELGDSALYFCASSSGTDVSPLHFGNGTRLTVT.

The chain recombines TRBV28 with TRBJ2-7; 12 bases match TRBD1. CDR1 and CDR2 (germline): MDHEN, SYDVKM. V lost 10 bases, J lost 6 bases, and 7 bases stayed unmatched. This CDR3 is 13 amino acids long. The CDR3 sequence: CATGDRGPGEQYF. In DNA form, the CDR3 reads TGTGCCACCGGGGACAGGGGGCCTGGCGAGCAGTACTTC.

This rearrangement joins TRBV25-1 to TRBJ1-3; D is unclear. The V end lost 6 bases, the J end lost 0 bases, and 3 bases lay between the germline ends. The CDR3 length is 12 residues. CDR1 and CDR2 from the germline V gene are MGHDK and SYGVNS. The CDR3 DNA sequence: TGTGCCAGCAGCCGCTCTGGAAACACCATATATTTT. Translated, it gives CASSRSGNTIYF.

This clone was counted once. This chain uses TRBV9 with TRBJ2-1; D remains ambiguous. The V gene's germline CDR1 is SGDLS and CDR2 YYNGEE. The CDR3 is 16 amino acids. The germline V and J ends were trimmed by 0 bases and 4 bases, with 14 bases remaining between them. The CDR3 is CASSVGSQLSYNEQFF. CDR3 DNA: TGTGCCAGCAGCGTAGGGTCCCAGCTTAGTTACAATGAGCAGTTCTTC.

This chain joins TRBV20-1 and TRBJ2-2, with a possible D match to TRBD2 (5 bases). The germline gives CDR1 DFQATT, CDR2 SNEGSKA (reference sequence). There are 11 residues in the CDR3. V was clipped by 7 bases and J by 7 bases, with 10 bases between them. CDR3 amino acids: CSGGLGGELFF. Written as DNA, the CDR3 is TGCAGTGGAGGACTCGGCGGGGAGCTGTTTTTT.

This clone was counted between two and nine times. The chain recombines TRBV19 with TRBJ1-1; D is possibly TRBD1 (5 bases). CDR3 length: 18 amino acids. CDR1 LNHDA and CDR2 SQIVND come from the germline V gene (reference sequence). The ends were cut back, 3 bases at V and 7 bases at J, with 27 bases in the middle. The chain's CDR3 is CASSMWGRGRGANGEAFF. As DNA, the CDR3 is TGTGCCAGTAGTATGTGGGGGAGAGGGAGGGGCGCGAACGGTGAAGCTTTCTTT.

Concerning this clone itself: Other DNA sequences within the sample encode an identical CDR3. The chain recombines TRBV10-2 with TRBJ1-5; TRBD1 matches at 7 bases. J gave up 0 bases and V 4 bases, and 0 bases lay outside the gene matches. Germline V gene data show CDR1 as WSHSY and CDR2 as SAAADI. The CDR3 runs 14 residues. The CDR3 loop reads CASSAGGSNQPQHF. CDR3 bases: TGCGCCAGCAGTGCAGGGGGTAGCAATCAGCCCCAGCATTTT.

This sequence joins TRBV30 and TRBJ2-2; 8 bases map to TRBD2. Losses at the gene ends were 0 bases for V and 5 bases for J; bases not matched to a gene: 5. Germline assignment: CDR1 GTSNPN and CDR2 SVGIG (reference sequence). CDR3 length: 15 amino acids. CDR3 sequence: CAWSVPGGWTGELFF. DNA for the CDR3: TGTGCCTGGAGTGTTCCGGGAGGGTGGACCGGGGAGCTGTTTTTT. Full variable domain (rest looked up from reference TRBV30 and TRBJ2-2): SQTIHQWPATLVQPVGSPLSLECTVEGTSNPNLYWYRQAAGRGLQLLFYSVGIGQISSEVPQNLSASRPQDRQFILSSKKLLLSDSGFYLCAWSVPGGWTGELFFGEGSRLTVL.

The rearrangement joins TRBV5-4 to TRBJ2-2; D is unresolved. The CDR3 is made up of 15 amino acids. Germline V lookup: CDR1 SGHNT, CDR2 YYREEE (reference sequence). Trimming shortened V by 2 bases and J by 1 base, and 9 bases separated the two germline ends. CDR3 amino acids: CASSLGPLNTGELFF. The CDR3 DNA reads TGTGCCAGCAGCTTAGGACCCCTGAACACCGGGGAGCTGTTTTTT.

The chain has TRBV29-1 and TRBJ2-3; D possibly matches TRBD1 or TRBD2 (7 bases each). Trimming removed 7 bases at V and 0 bases at J, with 20 bases between. Looked up from germline, CDR1 is SQVTM and CDR2 is ANQGSEA. The CDR3 is 16 amino acids. The CDR3, as DNA: TGCAGCGGATTAAAACCCAGGGGGGGTAGCACAGATACGCAGTATTTT. The encoded protein is CSGLKPRGGSTDTQYF.

This clone was recorded only once. The chain links TRBV5-1 to TRBJ2-2; D remains ambiguous. CDR1 is SGHRS, CDR2 YFSETQ, per germline. The CDR3 is 15 amino acids. V was pared by 0 bases and J by 6 bases, with 12 bases between. The CDR3 is CASSLEGYPPGELFF. In nucleotides, the CDR3 is TGCGCCAGCAGCTTGGAAGGGTACCCTCCCGGGGAGCTGTTTTTT.

The chain has TRBV30 and TRBJ2-5; the D is unclear. The V end lost 2 bases, the J end lost 1 base, and 5 bases lay between the germline ends. This CDR3 contains 12 residues. Germline CDR1 reads GTSNPN; CDR2 reads SVGIG (reference sequence). CDR3 DNA: TGTGCCTGGAGTCGGGTCCAAGAGACCCAGTACTTC. Its translation: CAWSRVQETQYF.

J is TRBJ1-2 and V is TRBV28; D not certain. This CDR3 region has 13 residues. The V and J ends lost 1 base and 11 bases respectively, with 14 bases between them. Germline V gene lookup returns CDR1 MDHEN and CDR2 SYDVKM. CDR3 sequence: CASSLSFTAAYTF. The CDR3 DNA sequence: TGTGCCAGCAGTTTATCTTTTACTGCAGCGTACACCTTC.

CDR3 protein: CSVGMVAGGETQYF. CDR3 nucleotides: TGCAGCGTTGGGATGGTAGCGGGGGGGGAGACCCAGTACTTC. V is TRBV29-1 and J is TRBJ2-5; the match to TRBD2 covers 11 bases. The ends lost 4 bases at V and 5 bases at J; junction bases unmatched: 6. Germline V gene lookup returns CDR1 SQVTM and CDR2 ANQGSEA. The CDR3 covers 14 residues.